This TCR beta chain was retrieved from a study of cytomegalovirus exposure and HLA in healthy donors. Overall study results and limits: Roughly even sequencing depth across donors was the assumption behind the presence/absence analyses.

A note on this clone: Its antigen is unknown.

Trimming removed 2 bases from V and 6 bases from J, with 13 bases in between. There are 14 residues in the CDR3. Per the germline V gene, CDR1 is LGHNA and CDR2 is YSLEER. The primer mix had 60 Vbeta and 13 Jbeta primers. Measured with immunoSEQ multiplex PCR; TCRdb has only the in-frame clones, and not every one. The sample includes approximately 200,000 clones, 75% to 85% seen only once; the top ten take over 1.5%. Sequenced material: PBMCs. The clonotype originates from a girl under 18 in good health and CMV-seropositive. The chain uses TRBV4-3 and TRBJ1-2; D not certain. The CDR3 DNA follows: TGCGCCAGCAGCCAAATCCCCGAGCTTCATGGCTACACCTTC. This encodes CASSQIPELHGYTF.